This TCR beta chain originates from a study of circulating CD8 cells and anti-PD-1 response in melanoma. Findings and caveats of the study: Previously treated and treatment-naive patients were pooled together. PD-1 and DPOS subsets showed similar, higher clonality than DNEG.

The QIAseq Immune Repertoire TCR panel built the libraries from roughly 15 ng of total RNA. TCRdb ran MiXCR on the reads and lists one entry per CDR3 protein. The table shows about 500 distinct CDR3 sequences, with about 12% occurring only once. From live CD3+CD8+TCRalphabeta+ cells, four PD-1 and/or TIGIT subsets were sorted. This clonotype is termed medium-sized (0.01 to 0.1%). What it binds is unknown. V lost 0 bases and J 3 bases, leaving 15 bases between the germline ends. This CDR3 region has 16 residues. CDR1 and CDR2 (germline): MNHEY, SVGEGT. Sample: CD8+ T cells from PBMCs, taken at baseline or after one month of anti-PD-1 therapy (not recorded which). The origin of this receptor is a human donor with melanoma. This rearrangement joins TRBV6-2 or TRBV6-3 to TRBJ2-7; TRBD1 is a possible D gene (6 bases). The CDR3 sequence: CASSYSLGQRVYEQYF. CDR3 sequence (DNA): TGTGCCAGCAGTTACTCCCTCGGACAGAGAGTCTACGAGCAGTACTTC.